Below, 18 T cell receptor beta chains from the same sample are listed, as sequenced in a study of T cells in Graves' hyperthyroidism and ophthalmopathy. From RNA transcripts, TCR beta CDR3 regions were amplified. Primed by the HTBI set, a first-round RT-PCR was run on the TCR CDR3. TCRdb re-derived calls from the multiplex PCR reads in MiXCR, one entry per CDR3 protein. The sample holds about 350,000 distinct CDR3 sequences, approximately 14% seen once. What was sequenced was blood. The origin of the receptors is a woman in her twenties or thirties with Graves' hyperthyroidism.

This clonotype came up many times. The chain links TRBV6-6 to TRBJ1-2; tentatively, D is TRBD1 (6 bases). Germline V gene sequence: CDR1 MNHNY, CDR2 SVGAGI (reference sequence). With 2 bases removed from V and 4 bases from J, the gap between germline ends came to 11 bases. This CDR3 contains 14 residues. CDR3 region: CASSYRGGGYGYTF. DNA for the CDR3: TGTGCCAGCAGTTACAGAGGGGGAGGCTATGGCTACACCTTC.

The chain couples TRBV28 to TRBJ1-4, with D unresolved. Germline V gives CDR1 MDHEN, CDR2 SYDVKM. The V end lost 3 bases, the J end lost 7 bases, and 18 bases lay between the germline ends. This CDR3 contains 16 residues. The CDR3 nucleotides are TGTGCCAGCAGTTTTCGTTGGTCTCGTCGGAGTGAAAAACTGTTTTTT. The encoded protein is CASSFRWSRRSEKLFF.

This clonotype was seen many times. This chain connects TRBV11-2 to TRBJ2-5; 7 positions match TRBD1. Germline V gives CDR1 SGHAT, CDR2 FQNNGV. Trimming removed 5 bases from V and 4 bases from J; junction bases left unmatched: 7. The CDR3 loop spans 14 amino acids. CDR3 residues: CASSAGTEVETQYF. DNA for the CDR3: TGTGCCAGCAGCGCCGGGACAGAGGTAGAGACCCAGTACTTC.

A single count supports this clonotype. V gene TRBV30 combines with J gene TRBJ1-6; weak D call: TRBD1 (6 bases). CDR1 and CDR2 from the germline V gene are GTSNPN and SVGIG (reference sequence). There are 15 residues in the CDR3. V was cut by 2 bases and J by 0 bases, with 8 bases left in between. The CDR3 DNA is TGTGCCTGGAGTTCAGGGGTCTCCTATAATTCACCCCTCCACTTT. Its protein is CAWSSGVSYNSPLHF. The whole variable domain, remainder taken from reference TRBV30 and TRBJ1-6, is SQTIHQWPATLVQPVGSPLSLECTVEGTSNPNLYWYRQAAGRGLQLLFYSVGIGQISSEVPQNLSASRPQDRQFILSSKKLLLSDSGFYLCAWSSGVSYNSPLHFGNGTRLTVT.

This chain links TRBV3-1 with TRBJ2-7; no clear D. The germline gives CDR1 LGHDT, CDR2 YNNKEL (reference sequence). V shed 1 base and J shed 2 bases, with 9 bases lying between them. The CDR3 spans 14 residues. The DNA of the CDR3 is TGTGCCAGCAGCCAAGGGGGTCTTACCTACGAGCAGTACTTC. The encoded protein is CASSQGGLTYEQYF.

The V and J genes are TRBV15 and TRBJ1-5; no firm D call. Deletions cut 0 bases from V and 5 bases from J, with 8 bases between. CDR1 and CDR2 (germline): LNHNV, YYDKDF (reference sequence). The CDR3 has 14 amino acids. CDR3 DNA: TGTGCCACCAGCAGAGACACAGCTTATCAGCCCCAGCATTTT. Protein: CATSRDTAYQPQHF.

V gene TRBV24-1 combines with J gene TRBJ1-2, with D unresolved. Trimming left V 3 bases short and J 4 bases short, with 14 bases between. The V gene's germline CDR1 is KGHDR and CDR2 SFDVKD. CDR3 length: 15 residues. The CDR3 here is CATSDRVGPFYGYTF. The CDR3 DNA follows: TGTGCCACCAGTGATCGAGTGGGCCCGTTCTATGGCTACACCTTC.

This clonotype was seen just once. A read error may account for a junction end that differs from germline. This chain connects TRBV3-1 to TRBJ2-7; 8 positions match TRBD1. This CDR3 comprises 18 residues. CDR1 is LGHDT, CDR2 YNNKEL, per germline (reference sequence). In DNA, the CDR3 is TGTGCCAGCAGCCAAGATCGCGTTGGGGACAGGCGCTCCTACGAGCAGTGCTTC. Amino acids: CASSQDRVGDRRSYEQCF.

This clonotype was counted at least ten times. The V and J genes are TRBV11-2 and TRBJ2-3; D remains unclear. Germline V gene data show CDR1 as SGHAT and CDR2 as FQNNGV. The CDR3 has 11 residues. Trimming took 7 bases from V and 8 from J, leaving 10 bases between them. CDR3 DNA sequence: TGTGCCAGCACCCGTGGGGTTACGCAGTATTTT. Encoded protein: CASTRGVTQYF. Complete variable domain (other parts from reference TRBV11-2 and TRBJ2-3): EAGVAQSPRYKIIEKRQSVAFWCNPISGHATLYWYQQILGQGPKLLIQFQNNGVVDDSQLPKDRFSAERLKGVDSTLKIQPAKLEDSAVYLCASTRGVTQYFGPGTRLTVL.

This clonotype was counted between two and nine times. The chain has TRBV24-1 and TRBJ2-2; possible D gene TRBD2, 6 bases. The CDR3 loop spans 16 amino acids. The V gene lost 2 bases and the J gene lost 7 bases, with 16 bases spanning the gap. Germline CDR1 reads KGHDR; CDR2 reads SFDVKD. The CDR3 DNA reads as TGTGCCACCAGTGATTCTCGGACTATTTCTCACGGGGAGCTGTTTTTT. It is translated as CATSDSRTISHGELFF.

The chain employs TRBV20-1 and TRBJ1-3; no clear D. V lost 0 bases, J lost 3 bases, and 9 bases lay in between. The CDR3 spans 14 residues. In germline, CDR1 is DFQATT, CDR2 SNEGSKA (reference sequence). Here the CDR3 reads CSARDLYVGNTIYF. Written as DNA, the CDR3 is TGCAGTGCTAGAGATCTTTACGTTGGAAACACCATATATTTT.

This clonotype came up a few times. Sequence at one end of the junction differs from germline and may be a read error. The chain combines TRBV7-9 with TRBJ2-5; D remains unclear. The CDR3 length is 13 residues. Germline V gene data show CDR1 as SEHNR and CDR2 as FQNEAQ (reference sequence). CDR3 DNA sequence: TGTGCCAGCAGCCCCCAATCCCAAGGGACCCAGTACTTC. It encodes CASSPQSQGTQYF.

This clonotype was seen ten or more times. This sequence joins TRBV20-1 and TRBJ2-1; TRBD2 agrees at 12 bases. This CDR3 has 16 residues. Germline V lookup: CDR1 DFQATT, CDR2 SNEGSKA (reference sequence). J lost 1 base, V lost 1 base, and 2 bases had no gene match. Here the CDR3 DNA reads TGCAGTGCTAGAGGTGGGACTAGCGGGTCCTACAATGAGCAGTTCTTC. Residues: CSARGGTSGSYNEQFF.

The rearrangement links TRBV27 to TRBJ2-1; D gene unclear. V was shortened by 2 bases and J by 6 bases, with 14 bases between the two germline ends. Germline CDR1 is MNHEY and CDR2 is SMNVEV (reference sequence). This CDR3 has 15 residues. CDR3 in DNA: TGTGCCAGCAGTTTAGTGGCGGCGACTCTCAATGAGCAGTTCTTC. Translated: CASSLVAATLNEQFF.

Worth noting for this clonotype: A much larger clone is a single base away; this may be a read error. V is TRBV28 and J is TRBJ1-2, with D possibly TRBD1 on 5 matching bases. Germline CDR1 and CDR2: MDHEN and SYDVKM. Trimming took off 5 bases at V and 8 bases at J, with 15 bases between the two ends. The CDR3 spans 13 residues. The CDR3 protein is CASSSSLGGGYTF. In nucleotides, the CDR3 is TGTGCCAGCAGTAGCTCGTTGGGGGGGGGCTACACCTTC.

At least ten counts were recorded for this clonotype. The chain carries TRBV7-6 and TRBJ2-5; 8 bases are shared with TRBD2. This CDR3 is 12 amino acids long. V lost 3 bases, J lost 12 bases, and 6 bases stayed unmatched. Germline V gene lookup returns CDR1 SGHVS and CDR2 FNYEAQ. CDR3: CASSLGSGDEYF. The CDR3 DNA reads TGTGCCAGCAGCTTGGGTAGCGGGGACGAGTACTTC.

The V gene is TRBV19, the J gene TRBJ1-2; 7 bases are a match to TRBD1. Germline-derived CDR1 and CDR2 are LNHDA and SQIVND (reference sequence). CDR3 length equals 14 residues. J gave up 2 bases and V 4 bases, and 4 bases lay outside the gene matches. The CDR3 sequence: CASSSMGQNYGYTF. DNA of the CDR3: TGTGCCAGTAGTAGCATGGGACAGAACTATGGCTACACCTTC.

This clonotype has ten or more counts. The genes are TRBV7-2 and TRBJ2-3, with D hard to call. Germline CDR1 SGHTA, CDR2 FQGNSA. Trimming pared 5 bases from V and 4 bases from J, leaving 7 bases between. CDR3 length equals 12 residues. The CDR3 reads CASSQIADTQYF. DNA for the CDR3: TGTGCCAGCAGCCAGATTGCAGATACGCAGTATTTT.